This T cell receptor beta chain was identified during a study of cytomegalovirus exposure and HLA in healthy donors. CDR3 length: 12 residues. V was cut by 5 bases and J by 2 bases, with 5 bases left in between. Germline CDR1 is SGHTA and CDR2 is FQGNSA. Primers included in the PCR were 60 Vbeta and 13 Jbeta primers. The assay was immunoSEQ multiplex PCR, and TCRdb's table has in-frame clones only and misses some. The sample yields approximately 160,000 clones, approximately 80% seen once. The chain uses TRBV7-2 and TRBJ2-3; no reliable D call. Sequencing was carried out using PBMCs. The clonotype was recovered from a man aged 25 to 40 in good health and CMV-seropositive. Here the CDR3 reads CASSPFTDTQYF. In DNA, the CDR3 is TGTGCCAGCAGCCCTTTCACAGATACGCAGTATTTT. Combining the CDR3 with reference TRBV7-2 and TRBJ2-3 gives the whole variable domain GAGVSQSPSNKVTEKGKDVELRCDPISGHTALYWYRQSLGQGLEFLIYFQGNSAPDKSGLPSDRFSAERTGGSVSTLTIQRTQQEDSAVYLCASSPFTDTQYFGPGTRLTVL.